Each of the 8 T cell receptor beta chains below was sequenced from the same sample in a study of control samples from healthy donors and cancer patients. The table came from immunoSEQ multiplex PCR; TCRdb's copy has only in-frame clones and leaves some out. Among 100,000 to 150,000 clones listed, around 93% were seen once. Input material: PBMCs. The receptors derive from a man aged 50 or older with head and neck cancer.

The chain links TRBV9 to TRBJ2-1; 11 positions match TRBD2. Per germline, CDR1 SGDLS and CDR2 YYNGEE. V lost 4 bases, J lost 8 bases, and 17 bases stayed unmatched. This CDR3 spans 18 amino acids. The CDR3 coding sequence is TGTGCCAGCAGCCCTACCCCCCCGGAGACTAGCGGGGTATATGAGCAGTTCTTC. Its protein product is CASSPTPPETSGVYEQFF.

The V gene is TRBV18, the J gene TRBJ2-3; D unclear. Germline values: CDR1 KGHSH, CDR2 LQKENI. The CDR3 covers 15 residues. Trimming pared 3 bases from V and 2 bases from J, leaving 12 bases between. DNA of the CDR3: TGTGCCAGCTCACCCAGGCCAGGTTCCACAGATACGCAGTATTTT. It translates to CASSPRPGSTDTQYF.

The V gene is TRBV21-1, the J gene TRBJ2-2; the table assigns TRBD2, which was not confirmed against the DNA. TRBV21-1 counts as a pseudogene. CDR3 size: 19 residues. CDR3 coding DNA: TGTGCCAGCAGCAAAAGGGGCCCTAGCGGGGTAGCGAACACCGGGGAGCTGTTTTTT. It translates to CASSKRGPSGVANTGELFF.

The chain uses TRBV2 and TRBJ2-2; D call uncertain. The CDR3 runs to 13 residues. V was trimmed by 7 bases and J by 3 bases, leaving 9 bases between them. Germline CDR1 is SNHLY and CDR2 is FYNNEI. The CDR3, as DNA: TGTGCCAGCAAAGGGCAGGACACCGGGGAGCTGTTTTTT. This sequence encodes CASKGQDTGELFF.

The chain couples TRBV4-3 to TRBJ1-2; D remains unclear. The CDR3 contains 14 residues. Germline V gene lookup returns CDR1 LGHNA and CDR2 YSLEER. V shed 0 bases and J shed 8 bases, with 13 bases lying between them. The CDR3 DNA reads TGCGCCAGCAGCCAAGATTTCGGGGTGGAGGGCTACACCTTC. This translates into CASSQDFGVEGYTF.

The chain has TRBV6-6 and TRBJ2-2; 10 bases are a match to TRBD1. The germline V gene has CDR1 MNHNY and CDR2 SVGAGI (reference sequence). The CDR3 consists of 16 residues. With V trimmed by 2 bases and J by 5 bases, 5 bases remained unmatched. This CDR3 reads CASSYRQGARTGELFF. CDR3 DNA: TGTGCCAGCAGTTACAGACAGGGGGCGCGTACCGGGGAGCTGTTTTTT.

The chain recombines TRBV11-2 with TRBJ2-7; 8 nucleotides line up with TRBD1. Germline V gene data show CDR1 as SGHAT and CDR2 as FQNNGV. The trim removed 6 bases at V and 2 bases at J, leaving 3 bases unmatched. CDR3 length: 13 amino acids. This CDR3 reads CASSDRGPYEQYF. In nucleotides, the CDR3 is TGTGCCAGCAGTGACAGGGGCCCCTACGAGCAGTACTTC.

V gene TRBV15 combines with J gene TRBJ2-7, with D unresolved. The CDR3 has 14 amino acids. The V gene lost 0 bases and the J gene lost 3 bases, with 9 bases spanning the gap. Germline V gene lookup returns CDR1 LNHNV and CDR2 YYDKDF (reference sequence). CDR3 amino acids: CATSRDLWGYEQYF. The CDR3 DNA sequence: TGTGCCACCAGCAGAGATTTGTGGGGCTACGAGCAGTACTTC.